This T cell receptor (beta chain) comes out of a study of shared T cell receptors in the human thymus. Germline-derived CDR1 and CDR2 are SQVTM and ANQGSEA. Trimming cost V 8 bases and J 2 bases, with 10 bases left between them. The CDR3 covers 11 residues. Here immunoSEQ multiplex PCR was the method, and the copy in TCRdb shows in-frame clones only, minus some. Here the sample spans over 650,000 clones, more than 75% being singletons. A further study also used this sample, focusing on human thymus T cells. This second report adds: Thymic TCR repertoires of unrelated people reportedly overlapped highly.

The V and J genes are TRBV29-1 and TRBJ2-7; maybe TRBD1 (6 bases). This TCR came from a boy younger than two with a congenital heart defect. Sequenced: thymocytes. The CDR3 nucleotides read TGCAGCACCCGGGACACCTACGAGCAGTACTTC. Translated: CSTRDTYEQYF.